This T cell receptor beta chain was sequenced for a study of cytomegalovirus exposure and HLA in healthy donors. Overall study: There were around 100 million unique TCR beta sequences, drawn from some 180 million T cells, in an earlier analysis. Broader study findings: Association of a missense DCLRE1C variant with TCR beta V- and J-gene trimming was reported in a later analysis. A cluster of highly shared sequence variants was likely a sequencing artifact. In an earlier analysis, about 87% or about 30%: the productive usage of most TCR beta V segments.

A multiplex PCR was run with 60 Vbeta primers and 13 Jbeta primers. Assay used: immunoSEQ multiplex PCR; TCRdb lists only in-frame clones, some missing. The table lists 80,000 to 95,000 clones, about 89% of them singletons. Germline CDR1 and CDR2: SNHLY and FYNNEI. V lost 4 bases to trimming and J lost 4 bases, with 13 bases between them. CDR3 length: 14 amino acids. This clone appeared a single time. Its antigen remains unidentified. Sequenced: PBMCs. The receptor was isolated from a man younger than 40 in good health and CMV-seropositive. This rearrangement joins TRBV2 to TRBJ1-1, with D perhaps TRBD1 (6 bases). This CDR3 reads CASSVQGSTTEAFF. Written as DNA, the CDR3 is TGTGCCAGCAGTGTTCAGGGGTCTACCACTGAAGCTTTCTTT.